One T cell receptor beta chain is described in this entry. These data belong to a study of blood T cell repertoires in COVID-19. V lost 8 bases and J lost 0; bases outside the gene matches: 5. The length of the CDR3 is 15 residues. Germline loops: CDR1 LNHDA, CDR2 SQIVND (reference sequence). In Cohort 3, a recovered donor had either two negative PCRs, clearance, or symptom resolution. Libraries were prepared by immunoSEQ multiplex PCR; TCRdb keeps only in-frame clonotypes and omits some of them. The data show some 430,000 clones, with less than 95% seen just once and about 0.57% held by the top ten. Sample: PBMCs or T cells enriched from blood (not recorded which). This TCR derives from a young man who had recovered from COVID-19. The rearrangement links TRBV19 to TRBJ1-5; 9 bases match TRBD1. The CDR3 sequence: CASDRGRYSNQPQHF. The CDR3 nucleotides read TGTGCCAGTGACAGGGGGAGGTATAGCAATCAGCCCCAGCATTTT.